The clone carrying this T cell receptor beta chain came up many times. The germline CDR1 and CDR2 sequences are SGDLS and YYNGEE. The V and J ends lost 0 bases and 6 bases respectively, with 11 bases between them. The CDR3 is 14 amino acids. These data come from a study of blood T cells in healthy people across ages. Primers used in a second PCR of roughly 6 to 11 cycles were a sample-barcoded 5' primer and a J-beta primer mix. MiXCR was run by TCRdb on the 5' RACE reads, yielding one entry per CDR3 protein. The sample lists 600,000 to 800,000 distinct CDR3 sequences, approximately 52% occurring once.

The origin of this receptor is a woman older than 75 in good health. The sequencing sample was made of blood. The J gene is TRBJ2-3, the V gene TRBV9; D may be TRBD2 (6 bases). The CDR3, as DNA: TGTGCCAGCAGCGTAGAACCGACTAGGGATACGCAGTATTTT. Its protein product is CASSVEPTRDTQYF. Full variable domain (missing parts from reference TRBV9 and TRBJ2-3): DSGVTQTPKHLITATGQRVTLRCSPRSGDLSVYWYQQSLDQGLQFLIQYYNGEERAKGNILERFSAQQFPDLHSELNLSSLELGDSALYFCASSVEPTRDTQYFGPGTRLTVL.